The 24 T cell receptor beta chains in this list originate from one sample, sequenced in a study of blood T cell repertoires in COVID-19. Repertoires were generated with immunoSEQ multiplex PCR, while TCRdb's copy carries only in-frame clones and drops some. The sample shows 40,000 or so clones, approximately 69% of them seen only once. The material sequenced was peripheral blood. The receptors originated from a man between 65 and 79 years old with COVID-19, enrolled during active disease.

This clone was seen a handful of times. J is TRBJ1-5 and V is TRBV7-2; D remains ambiguous. The CDR3 is made up of 15 amino acids. Looked up from germline, CDR1 is SGHTA and CDR2 is FQGNSA. Trimming removed 1 base at V and 6 bases at J, with 13 bases between. This CDR3 is CASSLVGVRSQPQHF. The CDR3 nucleotides read TGTGCCAGCAGCTTAGTTGGTGTGCGAAGTCAGCCCCAGCATTTT.

This clone was found once. The chain links TRBV19 to TRBJ1-6, with 7 bases aligning to TRBD1. The CDR3 has 15 residues. Germline loops: CDR1 LNHDA, CDR2 SQIVND (reference sequence). V lost 5 bases and J lost 4; bases outside the gene matches: 5. The CDR3 nucleotides are TGTGCCAGTAGTGAAGGGGGACAGTATAATTCACCCCTCCACTTT. Amino acid sequence: CASSEGGQYNSPLHF.

The gene calls are TRBV9 and TRBJ2-3; D may be TRBD2 (5 bases). The CDR3 runs 15 residues. The germline V gene has CDR1 SGDLS and CDR2 YYNGEE. Trimming removed 4 bases at V and 0 bases at J, with 12 bases between. The CDR3 is CASSPEVVSTDTQYF. The CDR3 bases are TGTGCCAGCAGCCCGGAGGTTGTGAGCACAGATACGCAGTATTTT. Supplemented by reference TRBV9 and TRBJ2-3, the full variable domain reads DSGVTQTPKHLITATGQRVTLRCSPRSGDLSVYWYQQSLDQGLQFLIQYYNGEERAKGNILERFSAQQFPDLHSELNLSSLELGDSALYFCASSPEVVSTDTQYFGPGTRLTVL.

The chain couples TRBV7-2 to TRBJ2-2, with a possible D match to TRBD1 (5 bases). CDR3 length: 14 amino acids. V gave up 4 bases and J gave up 6 bases, with 12 bases separating them. Per the germline V gene, CDR1 is SGHTA and CDR2 is FQGNSA. The CDR3 sequence: CASSWVLGAGELFF. As DNA, the CDR3 is TGTGCCAGCAGCTGGGTTTTAGGGGCCGGGGAGCTGTTTTTT.

The sample holds a few counts of this clone. CDR3 sequence (DNA): TGTGCCAGCAGCTCATCCGGACAGGGGTATGGCTACACCTTC. This encodes CASSSSGQGYGYTF. The chain carries TRBV7-9 and TRBJ1-2; 9 positions agree with TRBD1. This CDR3 contains 14 residues. CDR1 is SEHNR, CDR2 FQNEAQ, per germline (reference sequence). V trimming: 4 bases; J trimming: 5 bases; junction bases outside the gene matches: 5.

A few counts support this clone. The chain combines TRBV11-3 with TRBJ2-7, with 7 positions matching TRBD1. This CDR3 comprises 13 residues. Germline V CDR1 and CDR2: SGHNT, YENEEA. The J segment lost 4 bases and the V segment lost 5 bases, leaving 5 bases of the junction unmatched. CDR3 DNA: TGTGCCAGCAGCCTAAGACAGGGTTACGAGCAGTACTTC. Translated, it gives CASSLRQGYEQYF.

The rearrangement uses TRBV27 and TRBJ1-1; a weak D match, TRBD1 (6 bases). V was trimmed by 3 bases and J by 5 bases, leaving 10 bases between them. CDR1 MNHEY and CDR2 SMNVEV come from the germline V gene (reference sequence). The CDR3 is 13 residues long. CDR3 coding DNA: TGTGCCAGCAGTTTTACAGGGCAGACTGAAGCTTTCTTT. It yields the protein CASSFTGQTEAFF.

The V and J genes are TRBV6-5 and TRBJ1-2; 8 bases agree with TRBD1. This CDR3 has 13 amino acids. V dropped 0 bases and J dropped 7; count of bases not matched to a gene: 1. Germline assignment: CDR1 MNHEY and CDR2 SVGAGI. The CDR3 sequence: CASSYSGQGGYTF. CDR3 DNA sequence: TGTGCCAGCAGTTACTCCGGACAGGGTGGCTACACCTTC.

The chain links TRBV7-6 to TRBJ2-2, with 7 bases lining up with TRBD2. Germline V gene lookup returns CDR1 SGHVS and CDR2 FNYEAQ. There are 16 residues in the CDR3. Trimming cost V 6 bases and J 5 bases; bases outside gene matches: 12. This chain's CDR3 is CASRPTGGGVTGELFF. Written as DNA, the CDR3 is TGTGCCAGCAGGCCAACCGGGGGAGGGGTAACCGGGGAGCTGTTTTTT. The whole variable domain, filled in from reference TRBV7-6 and TRBJ2-2, reads GAGVSQSPRYKVTKRGQDVALRCDPISGHVSLYWYRQALGQGPEFLTYFNYEAQQDKSGLPNDRFSAERPEGSISTLTIQRTEQRDSAMYRCASRPTGGGVTGELFFGEGSRLTVL.

The V and J genes are TRBV11-2 and TRBJ2-7; D is uncertain. The CDR3 is 12 amino acids. Between the trimmed V and J ends, which lost 1 base and 2 bases, there was a span of 3 bases. Germline V gene lookup returns CDR1 SGHAT and CDR2 FQNNGV. The CDR3 loop is CASSLATYEQYF. CDR3 DNA: TGTGCCAGCAGCTTAGCTACCTACGAGCAGTACTTC. Supplemented by reference TRBV11-2 and TRBJ2-7, the full variable domain reads EAGVAQSPRYKIIEKRQSVAFWCNPISGHATLYWYQQILGQGPKLLIQFQNNGVVDDSQLPKDRFSAERLKGVDSTLKIQPAKLEDSAVYLCASSLATYEQYFGPGTRLTVT.

This clone was recorded once. The chain joins TRBV7-2 to TRBJ1-2; perhaps TRBD1 as D (5 bases). The CDR3 runs 16 residues. V gave up 4 bases and J gave up 4 bases, with 19 bases separating them. In germline, CDR1 is SGHTA, CDR2 FQGNSA. CDR3 amino acids: CASSSHGGILGYGYTF. The CDR3 bases are TGTGCCAGCAGCTCCCATGGGGGGATCCTTGGCTATGGCTACACCTTC.

This chain joins TRBV28 and TRBJ1-2; D is unresolved. This CDR3 has 14 residues. Germline V gives CDR1 MDHEN, CDR2 SYDVKM. V lost 5 bases and J lost 0, with 10 bases in between. The CDR3 loop is CASSMRVPNYGYTF. The CDR3, as DNA: TGTGCCAGCAGTATGCGGGTGCCTAACTATGGCTACACCTTC.

This chain connects TRBV19 to TRBJ2-1; 7 bases match TRBD1. V was clipped by 4 bases and J by 4 bases; unmatched bases: 10. The V gene's germline CDR1 is LNHDA and CDR2 SQIVND (reference sequence). This CDR3 contains 16 residues. In DNA form, the CDR3 reads TGTGCCAGTAGTAATCCCCTGGGACAGCTATACAATGAGCAGTTCTTC. Amino acid sequence: CASSNPLGQLYNEQFF.

This chain joins TRBV10-3 and TRBJ2-7; 7 bases are a match to TRBD1. V lost 8 bases and J lost 2; bases outside the gene matches: 9. This CDR3 spans 14 amino acids. Germline loops: CDR1 ENHRY, CDR2 SYGVKD. CDR3: CAISPGTVTYEQYF. Written as DNA, the CDR3 is TGTGCCATCTCCCCCGGGACAGTTACCTACGAGCAGTACTTC.

The J gene is TRBJ2-1, the V gene TRBV5-6; 10 nucleotides match TRBD1. J was trimmed by 5 bases and V by 6 bases; bases with no gene match: 5. The germline gives CDR1 SGHDT, CDR2 YYEEEE. CDR3 size: 14 residues. The CDR3, as DNA: TGTGCCAGCACAGAGACAGGGGGCCACAATGAGCAGTTCTTC. Its translation is CASTETGGHNEQFF.

The chain links TRBV12-5 to TRBJ2-5; possibly TRBD2 for D (5 bases). V lost 1 base, J lost 5 bases, and 11 bases lay in between. Germline V gives CDR1 LGHNT, CDR2 FRNRAP. CDR3 length: 14 residues. In DNA, the CDR3 is TGTGCTAGTGGTTTGGGTCACGGGATGGAGACCCAGTACTTC. Translation: CASGLGHGMETQYF.

This chain connects TRBV7-2 to TRBJ2-1; 9 bases match TRBD2. In germline, CDR1 is SGHTA, CDR2 FQGNSA. The CDR3 spans 15 residues. Trimming at V came to 2 bases and at J to 4 bases, leaving 3 bases not matched to a gene. The CDR3 DNA is TGTGCCAGCAGCTTACAGCGGGGGGCGTACAATGAGCAGTTCTTC. Translating gives CASSLQRGAYNEQFF.

This chain connects TRBV27 to TRBJ1-5; a possible D gene is TRBD1 (6 bases). The CDR3 has 14 amino acids. Trimming left V 3 bases short and J 6 bases short, with 12 bases between. Germline V gene lookup returns CDR1 MNHEY and CDR2 SMNVEV (reference sequence). The CDR3 region has the DNA TGTGCCAGCAGTTTTACCCCAGGGGTTCAGCCCCAGCATTTT. This translates into CASSFTPGVQPQHF.

The J gene is TRBJ2-1, the V gene TRBV10-1; 10 bases align to TRBD2. The ends lost 4 bases at V and 12 bases at J; junction bases unmatched: 12. In germline, CDR1 is WNHNN, CDR2 SYGVQD (reference sequence). The CDR3 runs to 15 residues. The CDR3 here is CASSGVSGRALGQFF. CDR3 nucleotides: TGCGCCAGCAGTGGCGTGAGCGGGAGGGCCCTGGGGCAGTTCTTC.

The table lists this clone with a few counts. The J gene is TRBJ1-1, the V gene TRBV6-2 or TRBV6-3; no definite D call. Germline CDR1 is MNHEY and CDR2 is SVGEGT. V was pared by 6 bases and J by 1 base, with 9 bases between. This CDR3 has 13 amino acids. Here the CDR3 reads CASSPYRNTEAFF. CDR3 bases: TGTGCCAGCAGCCCTTACAGGAACACTGAAGCTTTCTTT.

The rearrangement joins TRBV28 to TRBJ1-1, with 8 nucleotides matching TRBD1. Germline V gene lookup returns CDR1 MDHEN and CDR2 SYDVKM. This CDR3 has 13 amino acids. The V gene end was trimmed by 6 bases and the J gene end by 11 bases; junction bases not matched to a gene: 11. The CDR3 DNA follows: TGTGCCAGCAGCTCCGGGACAGGTGGTCGGGCTTTCTTT. It translates to CASSSGTGGRAFF.

V gene TRBV12-3 or TRBV12-4 combines with J gene TRBJ1-3, with a tentative D call TRBD1 (5 bases). The CDR3 runs to 13 residues. With 5 bases removed from V and 2 bases from J, the gap between germline ends came to 7 bases. The CDR3 DNA reads TGTGCCAGCAGTCGACAGCCTGGAAACACCATATATTTT. As protein: CASSRQPGNTIYF.

The J gene is TRBJ1-5, the V gene TRBV19, with 8 bases aligning to TRBD1. Germline CDR1 and CDR2: LNHDA and SQIVND (reference sequence). Unmatched junction bases numbered 4, after V lost 8 bases and J lost 4 bases. This CDR3 has 13 residues. The CDR3 reads CASLDRANQPQHF. The CDR3 nucleotides read TGTGCCAGTTTGGACAGGGCAAATCAGCCCCAGCATTTT. The variable domain in full, with the rest retrieved from reference TRBV19 and TRBJ1-5, is DGGITQSPKYLFRKEGQNVTLSCEQNLNHDAMYWYRQDPGQGLRLIYYSQIVNDFQKGDIAEGYSVSREKKESFPLTVTSAQKNPTAFYLCASLDRANQPQHFGDGTRLSIL.

This clone was seen more than once but under ten times. This chain links TRBV4-1 with TRBJ2-3, with a possible D match to TRBD2 (5 bases). There are 15 residues in the CDR3. V was shortened by 0 bases and J by 0 bases, with 7 bases between the two germline ends. CDR1 is MGHRA, CDR2 YSYEKL, per germline. The CDR3 DNA reads TGCGCCAGCAGCCAAGAGAAGCGGAGCACAGATACGCAGTATTTT. It encodes CASSQEKRSTDTQYF.